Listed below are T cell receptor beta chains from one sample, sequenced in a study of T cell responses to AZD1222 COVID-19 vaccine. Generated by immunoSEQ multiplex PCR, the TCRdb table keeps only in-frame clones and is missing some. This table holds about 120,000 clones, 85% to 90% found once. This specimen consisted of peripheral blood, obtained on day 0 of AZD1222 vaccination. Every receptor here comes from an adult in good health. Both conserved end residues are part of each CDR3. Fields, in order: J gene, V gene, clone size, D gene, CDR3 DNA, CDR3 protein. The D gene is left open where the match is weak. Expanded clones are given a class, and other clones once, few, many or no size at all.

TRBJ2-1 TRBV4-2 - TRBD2 TGTGCCAGCAGCCAGGACCCGCTAGCGGGGGTCGAGCAGTTCTTC CASSQDPLAGVEQFF
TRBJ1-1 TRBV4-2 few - TGTGCCAGCAGCCCAGGTTCGCCTGGGGACTATAACACTGAAGCTTTCTTT CASSPGSPGDYNTEAFF
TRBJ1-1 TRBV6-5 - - TGTGCCAGCAGTTACTCGGCGGGGACGGACACTGAAGCTTTCTTT CASSYSAGTDTEAFF
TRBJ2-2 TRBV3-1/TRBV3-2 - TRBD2 TGTGCCAGCAGCCGGACCCGACTAGCGGGGGGGCTTCGGGAGCTGTTTTTT CASSRTRLAGGLRELFF
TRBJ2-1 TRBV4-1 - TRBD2 TGCGCCAGCAGCCCGACAGCGGGGGACAATGAGCAGTTCTTC CASSPTAGDNEQFF
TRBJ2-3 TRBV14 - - TGTGCCAGCAGCCAAGATCAAGGGGGCACAGATACGCAGTATTTT CASSQDQGGTDTQYF
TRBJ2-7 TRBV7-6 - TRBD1 TGTGCCAGCAGCTGGACGATCGACAGGGGCCACGAGCAGTACTTC CASSWTIDRGHEQYF
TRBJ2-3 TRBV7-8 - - TGTGCCAGCAGTCCCGGTAGGGGGGATGTAGATACGCAGTATTTT CASSPGRGDVDTQYF
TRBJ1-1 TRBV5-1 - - TGCGCCAGCAGCTCGAACGAGCAGGGTTCCACTGAAGCTTTCTTT CASSSNEQGSTEAFF
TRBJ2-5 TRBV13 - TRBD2 TGTGCCAGCAGCAGCGGGGGTAAAGAGACCCAGTACTTC CASSSGGKETQYF
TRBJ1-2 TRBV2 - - TGTGCCAGAGTACAGGATGGCTACACCTTC CARVQDGYTF
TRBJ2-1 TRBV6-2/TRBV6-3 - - TGTGCCAGCAGCCCAAAGACAGCGACTTACAATGAGCAGTTCTTC CASSPKTATYNEQFF
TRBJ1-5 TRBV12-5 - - TGTGCTAGTGCCCCTAATCAATATCAGCCCCAGCATTTT CASAPNQYQPQHF
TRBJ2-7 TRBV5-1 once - TGCGCCAGCAGCTTGGGGACTGGTCAGGGAAAGGGCGAGCAGTACTTC CASSLGTGQGKGEQYF
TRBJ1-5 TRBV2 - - TGTGCCAGCAGTGTTTCGGACCTTTATCAGCCCCAGCATTTT CASSVSDLYQPQHF
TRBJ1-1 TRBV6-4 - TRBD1 TGTGCCAGCAGACATACCACAGGGGCCACTGAAGCTTTCTTT CASRHTTGATEAFF
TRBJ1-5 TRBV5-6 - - TGTGCCAGCAGCTTGGCCAGGGGAGCGGGTAATCAGCCCCAGCATTTT CASSLARGAGNQPQHF
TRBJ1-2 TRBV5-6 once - TGTGCCAGCAGCCAACTCCGGGACGGCCGGGACTATGGCTACACCTTC CASSQLRDGRDYGYTF
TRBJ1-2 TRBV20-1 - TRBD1 TGCAGTGCCGGACAGGCGGGTGGCTACACCTTC CSAGQAGGYTF
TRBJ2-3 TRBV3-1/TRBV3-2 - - TGTGCCAGCAGCCAAGGCCAGGGAGGCACAGATACGCAGTATTTT CASSQGQGGTDTQYF